This TCR beta chain was sequenced in a study of cytomegalovirus exposure and HLA in healthy donors. CDR3 length: 13 amino acids. Germline CDR1 SGHRS, CDR2 YFSETQ. Losses at the gene ends were 1 base for V and 7 bases for J; bases not matched to a gene: 1. PCR amplification relied on 60 Vbeta primers (plus 13 Jbeta primers). This table comes from immunoSEQ multiplex PCR, and its TCRdb copy is limited to in-frame clones, with some not included. Here the sample spans about 200,000 clones, approximately 80% being singletons. The material sequenced was PBMCs. This chain uses TRBV5-1 with TRBJ2-1, with 8 bases aligning to TRBD2. This sequence was found in a man aged 35 to 55 in good health and CMV-seronegative. CDR3 DNA sequence: TGCGCCAGCAGCTTGAGCGGGGGTAATGAGCAGTTCTTC. This gives the protein CASSLSGGNEQFF.